The 23 T cell receptor beta chains below come from one sample, sequenced in a study of beta chain features in type 1 diabetes. Isolated RNA was reverse transcribed in full, so expressed TCRB transcripts were sequenced. The assay was immunoSEQ multiplex PCR, and TCRdb's table has in-frame clones only and misses some. The profile shows over 650,000 clones, over 13% of them singletons. Study results and limitations: In all four CD4+ subsets, TCRB CDR3 length was significantly, moderately reduced in type 1 diabetes.

Antigens of these TCRs are unknown. Sequences were obtained from naive CD4+ T cells from blood. These receptors all come from a man between 18 and 29 years old with type 1 diabetes.

The chain combines TRBV25-1 with TRBJ2-7; D not resolved. Germline-derived CDR1 and CDR2 are MGHDK and SYGVNS. The V end lost 3 bases, the J end lost 3 bases, and 12 bases lay between the germline ends. The CDR3 length is 14 residues. In nucleotides, the CDR3 is TGTGCCAGCAGTGAGACGACGGCCGGCTACGAGCAGTACTTC. It specifies CASSETTAGYEQYF.

This clone was observed a few times. V is TRBV28 and J is TRBJ2-1; maybe TRBD1 (6 bases). Germline lookup yields CDR1 MDHEN and CDR2 SYDVKM. Trimming shortened V by 6 bases and J by 8 bases, and 14 bases separated the two germline ends. The CDR3 is 13 amino acids. DNA of the CDR3: TGTGCCAGCAGCTGGACAGTAAGGGATGAGCAGTTCTTC. It translates to CASSWTVRDEQFF.

The chain links TRBV2 to TRBJ1-2; possible D gene TRBD1, 6 bases. Germline values: CDR1 SNHLY, CDR2 FYNNEI. This CDR3 spans 13 amino acids. Trimming removed 7 bases at V and 5 bases at J, with 14 bases between. CDR3 sequence reads: CASTPEGQYGYTF. DNA of the CDR3: TGTGCCAGCACCCCGGAGGGACAATATGGCTACACCTTC.

A remark on this clone: The sample holds other DNA sequences that translate to the same CDR3. The chain employs TRBV30 and TRBJ2-3, with D hard to call. Trimming removed 1 base at V and 3 bases at J, with 5 bases between. In germline, CDR1 is GTSNPN, CDR2 SVGIG (reference sequence). This CDR3 is 12 amino acids long. The CDR3: CAWSGGTDTQYF. In nucleotides, the CDR3 is TGTGCCTGGAGTGGAGGTACAGATACGCAGTATTTT.

This clone was counted a few times. V is TRBV2 and J is TRBJ1-1; TRBD1 is a possible D gene (5 bases). The CDR3 contains 14 residues. V was pared by 4 bases and J by 3 bases, with 12 bases between. Germline loops: CDR1 SNHLY, CDR2 FYNNEI. CDR3 residues: CASSVQGGDTEAFF. The CDR3, as DNA: TGTGCCAGCAGTGTGCAGGGAGGGGACACTGAAGCTTTCTTT. Full variable domain (outside the CDR3, taken from reference TRBV2 and TRBJ1-1): EPEVTQTPSHQVTQMGQEVILRCVPISNHLYFYWYRQILGQKVEFLVSFYNNEISEKSEIFDDQFSVERPDGSNFTLKIRSTKLEDSAMYFCASSVQGGDTEAFFGQGTRLTVV.

This clone was seen a handful of times. The V and J genes are TRBV18 and TRBJ1-3; 8 bases align to TRBD1. The V gene's germline CDR1 is KGHSH and CDR2 LQKENI. This CDR3 region has 15 residues. J gave up 4 bases and V 6 bases, and 8 bases lay outside the gene matches. The CDR3 here is CASSPLTGDGNTIYF. CDR3 bases: TGTGCCAGCTCGCCTCTGACAGGGGACGGAAACACCATATATTTT.

The gene calls are TRBV9 and TRBJ2-5; TRBD2 agrees at 11 bases. The CDR3 sequence is 18 residues long. Germline loops: CDR1 SGDLS, CDR2 YYNGEE. Trimming took 0 bases from V and 2 from J; bases not matched to a gene: 9. CDR3 coding DNA: TGTGCCAGCAGCGTAGGGCCTAGCGGGGGGACCACTCAAGAGACCCAGTACTTC. As protein: CASSVGPSGGTTQETQYF.

This clone appeared a few times. This chain uses TRBV18 with TRBJ2-5, with 7 bases matching TRBD1. With V trimmed by 0 bases and J by 4 bases, 5 bases remained unmatched. The CDR3 runs to 15 residues. CDR1 is KGHSH, CDR2 LQKENI, per germline. This CDR3 is CASSPPAGGRETQYF. CDR3 nucleotide sequence: TGTGCCAGCTCACCACCGGCAGGGGGTCGAGAGACCCAGTACTTC.

This chain links TRBV7-2 with TRBJ1-2; 7 bases line up with TRBD1. The J segment lost 6 bases and the V segment lost 2 bases, leaving 3 bases of the junction unmatched. This CDR3 has 13 residues. Germline CDR1 and CDR2: SGHTA and FQGNSA. CDR3 sequence: CASSLSGGNGYTF. The CDR3 DNA sequence: TGTGCCAGCAGCTTATCAGGGGGTAATGGCTACACCTTC.

This clone was recorded a few times. This sequence joins TRBV5-1 and TRBJ2-7, with D maybe TRBD1 (5 bases). CDR1 is SGHRS and CDR2 is YFSETQ in the germline V gene. The length of the CDR3 is 13 residues. Trimming cost V 2 bases and J 5 bases, with 11 bases left between them. CDR3 region: CASSFQGKDEQYF. The CDR3 nucleotides are TGCGCCAGCAGCTTCCAGGGAAAGGACGAGCAGTACTTC.

This clone was seen a few times. The chain recombines TRBV30 with TRBJ2-5, with a tentative D call TRBD1 (6 bases). The V gene lost 8 bases and the J gene lost 5 bases, with 12 bases spanning the gap. Per the germline V gene, CDR1 is GTSNPN and CDR2 is SVGIG (reference sequence). The CDR3 is made up of 11 amino acids. CDR3 DNA sequence: TGTGCCCAAACACAGGGTGAGACCCAGTACTTC. It translates to CAQTQGETQYF.

Here the CDR3 reads CASSPDTANTGELFF. The CDR3, as DNA: TGTGCCAGCAGCCCCGACACCGCGAACACCGGGGAGCTGTTTTTT. The V gene is TRBV2, the J gene TRBJ2-2; no firm D call. The germline V and J ends were trimmed by 6 bases and 0 bases, with 11 bases remaining between them. CDR1 is SNHLY, CDR2 FYNNEI, per germline. The CDR3 sequence is 15 residues long.

The rearrangement joins TRBV5-4 to TRBJ2-3, with a possible D match to TRBD1 (5 bases). CDR1 is SGHNT and CDR2 is YYREEE in the germline V gene (reference sequence). Trimming pared 4 bases from V and 5 bases from J, leaving 17 bases between. The CDR3 sequence is 15 residues long. CDR3 protein: CASSDPAGHRDTQYF. Here the CDR3 DNA reads TGTGCCAGCAGCGACCCCGCCGGACACAGAGATACGCAGTATTTT.

This clone occurred once. V gene TRBV15 combines with J gene TRBJ2-3; tentative D call: TRBD1 (5 bases). Per germline, CDR1 LNHNV and CDR2 YYDKDF (reference sequence). The CDR3 is 13 amino acids. The V gene lost 4 bases and the J gene lost 2 bases, with 7 bases spanning the gap. DNA for the CDR3: TGTGCCACCAGCAAGGGGTACACAGATACGCAGTATTTT. Protein sequence: CATSKGYTDTQYF.

This sequence joins TRBV30 and TRBJ1-6, with 7 bases that match TRBD1. The CDR3 sequence is 13 residues long. V gave up 6 bases and J gave up 7 bases; unmatched junction bases: 6. Germline assignment: CDR1 GTSNPN and CDR2 SVGIG (reference sequence). The CDR3 nucleotides are TGTGCCTGTGTCTCAGGGGGAAATTCACCCCTCCACTTT. Its protein is CACVSGGNSPLHF.

This clone was detected a few times. The V gene is TRBV4-3, the J gene TRBJ1-4, with TRBD1 matching 9 bases. Unmatched junction bases numbered 8, after V lost 4 bases and J lost 5 bases. The CDR3 is 16 residues long. Germline V gene sequence: CDR1 LGHNA, CDR2 YSLEER. The CDR3 loop is CASSPLPGQGNEKLFF. The DNA of the CDR3 is TGCGCCAGCAGCCCGTTACCGGGACAGGGAAATGAAAAACTGTTTTTT.

This clone was seen a few times. The chain combines TRBV25-1 with TRBJ2-3, with 9 bases that match TRBD2. V gave up 6 bases and J gave up 2 bases; unmatched junction bases: 6. Germline CDR1 is MGHDK and CDR2 is SYGVNS. CDR3 size: 15 residues. The CDR3 DNA is TGTGCCAGCAGATATAGCGGGGGATTCACAGATACGCAGTATTTT. Its protein product is CASRYSGGFTDTQYF.

The chain links TRBV7-2 to TRBJ2-1; TRBD2 agrees at 15 bases. The germline V gene encodes CDR1 SGHTA and CDR2 FQGNSA. The CDR3 consists of 18 residues. Unmatched junction bases numbered 5, after V lost 4 bases and J lost 1 base. The chain's CDR3 is CASSSGTSGGSSYNEQFF. For the CDR3, the DNA is TGTGCCAGCAGCTCAGGGACTAGCGGGGGGTCGTCCTACAATGAGCAGTTCTTC.

This clone showed up just a few times. The chain carries TRBV29-1 and TRBJ2-5, with 9 bases that match TRBD1. CDR3 length: 14 amino acids. The germline V gene has CDR1 SQVTM and CDR2 ANQGSEA. The V segment lost 6 bases and the J segment 4 bases; nucleotides outside the gene matches: 9. CDR3 DNA sequence: TGCAGCGTGTCAACAGGGGGCGGGGGAGAGACCCAGTACTTC. Its protein is CSVSTGGGGETQYF.

This clone was seen more than once but under ten times. The gene calls are TRBV25-1 and TRBJ1-2; no firm D call. Trimming removed 2 bases from V and 4 bases from J, with 5 bases in between. Germline loops: CDR1 MGHDK, CDR2 SYGVNS. The CDR3 has 12 residues. The CDR3 DNA is TGTGCCAGCAGTGAAAGGACCTATGGCTACACCTTC. Translation: CASSERTYGYTF.

The chain has TRBV9 and TRBJ1-4; D unresolved. The V and J ends lost 0 bases and 5 bases respectively, with 8 bases between them. The CDR3 sequence is 14 residues long. The germline V gene encodes CDR1 SGDLS and CDR2 YYNGEE. The CDR3 region has the DNA TGTGCCAGCAGCGTAGCTCAGTTAAATGAAAAACTGTTTTTT. Residues: CASSVAQLNEKLFF.

The table lists this clone with a few counts. V and J are TRBV7-9 and TRBJ2-5; D is perhaps TRBD1 (6 bases). Trimming took off 5 bases at V and 3 bases at J, with 13 bases between the two ends. CDR1 SEHNR and CDR2 FQNEAQ come from the germline V gene (reference sequence). The CDR3 has 14 amino acids. The CDR3 loop reads CASSRNTGKETQYF. CDR3 nucleotide sequence: TGTGCCAGCAGCCGTAACACAGGGAAAGAGACCCAGTACTTC.

This clone occurred a few times. The gene calls are TRBV7-6 and TRBJ2-5; D perhaps matches TRBD1 (6 bases). The CDR3 length is 14 residues. Germline-derived CDR1 and CDR2 are SGHVS and FNYEAQ. Trimming stripped 0 bases from V and 4 bases from J, with 9 bases between. CDR3 bases: TGTGCCAGCAGCTTAGCGAACAGGGTAGAGACCCAGTACTTC. Translation: CASSLANRVETQYF.